The 8 T cell receptor beta chains given below trace back to one sample, sequenced in a study of T-cell memory formation after mild COVID-19. Via MiXCR, TCRdb re-called the 5' RACE reads, giving one row per CDR3 protein. Of 210,000 or so distinct CDR3 sequences detected, about 10% appear once; the ten largest clones hold 3%. The sample taken for sequencing was PBMCs or a T cell subset sorted from them (not recorded which). The receptor set was obtained from a man between 18 and 35 years old who had mild COVID-19 (a few samples of this study predate the infection). Cell type and time point are not known.

At least ten counts were recorded for this clonotype. The chain recombines TRBV7-3 with TRBJ2-2, with D hard to call. Trimming left V 4 bases short and J 5 bases short, with 8 bases between. The CDR3 length is 13 residues. CDR1 is SGHTA, CDR2 FQGTGA, per germline. In DNA, the CDR3 is TGTGCCAGCAGCTCCGGGTGGACCGGGGAGCTGTTTTTT. The encoded protein is CASSSGWTGELFF.

The chain recombines TRBV11-2 with TRBJ1-4, with D possibly being TRBD1 (6 bases). Germline assignment: CDR1 SGHAT and CDR2 FQNNGV. Trimming cost V 3 bases and J 3 bases, with 14 bases left between them. CDR3 length: 16 residues. CDR3 nucleotide sequence: TGTGCCAGCAGCTTTGAAGGGGGGCAGCCTAATGAAAAACTGTTTTTT. This encodes CASSFEGGQPNEKLFF. The whole variable domain, remainder taken from reference TRBV11-2 and TRBJ1-4, is EAGVAQSPRYKIIEKRQSVAFWCNPISGHATLYWYQQILGQGPKLLIQFQNNGVVDDSQLPKDRFSAERLKGVDSTLKIQPAKLEDSAVYLCASSFEGGQPNEKLFFGSGTQLSVL.

In this sample, this clonotype turned up a few times. This chain connects TRBV7-2 to TRBJ1-5, with D possibly being TRBD1 (6 bases). From germline, CDR1 is SGHTA and CDR2 FQGNSA. This CDR3 is 16 amino acids long. V lost 1 base and J 11 bases, leaving 21 bases between the germline ends. This chain's CDR3 is CASSLDGAGGGRAQHF. The CDR3, as DNA: TGTGCCAGCAGCTTAGATGGCGCCGGAGGGGGTCGGGCCCAGCATTTT.

This rearrangement joins TRBV6-1 to TRBJ1-5; D is perhaps TRBD1 (6 bases). The CDR3 has 14 residues. V lost 6 bases, J lost 6 bases, and 15 bases lay in between. Per germline, CDR1 MNHNS and CDR2 SASEGT. The CDR3 is CASRPQGLVQPQHF. CDR3 bases: TGTGCCAGCAGACCACAGGGCTTGGTTCAGCCCCAGCATTTT.

The chain combines TRBV5-5 with TRBJ2-4; 8 positions match TRBD1. The CDR3 spans 16 residues. J lost 0 bases, V lost 0 bases, and 2 bases had no gene match. The germline gives CDR1 SGHKS, CDR2 YYEKEE (reference sequence). CDR3 DNA sequence: TGTGCCAGCAGCTTGGGACAGGGGATAGCCAAAAACATTCAGTACTTC. It is translated as CASSLGQGIAKNIQYF.

This clonotype was counted a few times. Germline is not matched at one junction end, which may reflect a read error. The chain has TRBV18 and TRBJ2-1; 14 positions agree with TRBD2. The CDR3 is made up of 14 amino acids. CDR1 is KGHSH and CDR2 is LQKENI in the germline V gene. CDR3 sequence reads: CASSPPGLAGAQIF. In DNA, the CDR3 is TGTGCCAGCTCACCCCCGGGACTAGCGGGGGCCCAGATCTTC.

The V and J genes are TRBV11-2 and TRBJ2-2; tentative D call: TRBD2 (6 bases). CDR3 size: 15 residues. V was clipped by 6 bases and J by 4 bases, with 15 bases between them. Germline-derived CDR1 and CDR2 are SGHAT and FQNNGV. The CDR3 is CASRVSGQTTGELFF. The CDR3 DNA is TGTGCCAGCAGGGTGAGCGGGCAGACCACCGGGGAGCTGTTTTTT. Drawing the rest from reference TRBV11-2 and TRBJ2-2, the complete variable domain is EAGVAQSPRYKIIEKRQSVAFWCNPISGHATLYWYQQILGQGPKLLIQFQNNGVVDDSQLPKDRFSAERLKGVDSTLKIQPAKLEDSAVYLCASRVSGQTTGELFFGEGSRLTVL.

There are a few counts of this clonotype. The chain joins TRBV7-8 to TRBJ1-4; 7 bases map to TRBD1. This CDR3 region has 14 residues. V dropped 3 bases and J dropped 7; count of bases not matched to a gene: 5. CDR1 is SGHVS and CDR2 is FQNEAQ in the germline V gene. CDR3 DNA sequence: TGTGCCAGCAGCTTCAGGGGGAAGGGTGAAAAACTGTTTTTT. This gives the protein CASSFRGKGEKLFF.